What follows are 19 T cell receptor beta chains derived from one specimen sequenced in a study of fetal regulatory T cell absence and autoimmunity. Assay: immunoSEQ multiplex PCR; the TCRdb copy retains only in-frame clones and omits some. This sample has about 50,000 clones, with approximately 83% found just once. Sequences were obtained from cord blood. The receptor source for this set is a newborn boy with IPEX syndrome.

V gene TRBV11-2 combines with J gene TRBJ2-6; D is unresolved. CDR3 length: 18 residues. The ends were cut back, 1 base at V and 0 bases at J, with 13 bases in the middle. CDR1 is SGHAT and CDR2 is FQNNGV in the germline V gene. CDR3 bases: TGTGCCAGCAGCTTAGGCAGGTTTAAATTCTCTGGGGCCAACGTCCTGACTTTC. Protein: CASSLGRFKFSGANVLTF.

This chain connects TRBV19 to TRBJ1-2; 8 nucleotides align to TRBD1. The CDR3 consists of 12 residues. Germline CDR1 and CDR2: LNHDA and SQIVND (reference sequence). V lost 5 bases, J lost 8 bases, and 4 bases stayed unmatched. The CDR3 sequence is CASSLSGGGYTF. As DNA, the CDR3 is TGTGCCAGTAGTTTGTCAGGGGGCGGCTACACCTTC.

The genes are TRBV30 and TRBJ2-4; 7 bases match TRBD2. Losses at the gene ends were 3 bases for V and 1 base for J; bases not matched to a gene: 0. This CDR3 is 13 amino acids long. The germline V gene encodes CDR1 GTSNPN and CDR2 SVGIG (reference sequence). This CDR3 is CAWSGGAKNIQYF. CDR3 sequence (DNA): TGTGCCTGGAGCGGGGGGGCCAAAAACATTCAGTACTTC.

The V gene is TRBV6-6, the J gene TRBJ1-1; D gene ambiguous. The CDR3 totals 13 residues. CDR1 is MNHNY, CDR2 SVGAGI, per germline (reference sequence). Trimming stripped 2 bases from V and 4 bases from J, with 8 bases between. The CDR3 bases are TGTGCCAGCAGTTACGGAGACGGCACTGAAGCTTTCTTT. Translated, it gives CASSYGDGTEAFF.

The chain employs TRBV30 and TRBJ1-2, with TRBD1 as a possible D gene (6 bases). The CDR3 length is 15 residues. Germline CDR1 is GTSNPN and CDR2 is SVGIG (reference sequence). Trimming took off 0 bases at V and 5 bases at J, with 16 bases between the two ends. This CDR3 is CAWSVRRGSQYGYTF. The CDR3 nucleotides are TGTGCCTGGAGTGTACGTAGGGGGTCCCAATATGGCTACACCTTC.

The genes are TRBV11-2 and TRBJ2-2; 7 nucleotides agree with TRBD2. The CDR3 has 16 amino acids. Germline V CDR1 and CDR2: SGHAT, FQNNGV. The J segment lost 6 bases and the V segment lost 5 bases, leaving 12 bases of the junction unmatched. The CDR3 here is CASSPSAPLAAGELFF. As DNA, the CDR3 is TGTGCCAGCAGCCCATCGGCCCCCCTAGCGGCCGGGGAGCTGTTTTTT.

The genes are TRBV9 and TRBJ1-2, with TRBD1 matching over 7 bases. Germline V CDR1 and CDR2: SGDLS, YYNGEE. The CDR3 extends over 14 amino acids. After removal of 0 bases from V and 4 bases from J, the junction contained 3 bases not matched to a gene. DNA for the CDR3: TGTGCCAGCAGCGTAGATCCAGGGGGCTATGGCTACACCTTC. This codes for CASSVDPGGYGYTF.

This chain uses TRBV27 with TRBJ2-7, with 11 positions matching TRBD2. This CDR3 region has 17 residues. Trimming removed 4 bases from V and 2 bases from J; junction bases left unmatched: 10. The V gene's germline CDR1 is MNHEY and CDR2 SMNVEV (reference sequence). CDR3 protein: CASSSPGTSGETYEQYF. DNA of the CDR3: TGTGCCAGCAGTTCCCCCGGGACTAGCGGTGAAACCTACGAGCAGTACTTC.

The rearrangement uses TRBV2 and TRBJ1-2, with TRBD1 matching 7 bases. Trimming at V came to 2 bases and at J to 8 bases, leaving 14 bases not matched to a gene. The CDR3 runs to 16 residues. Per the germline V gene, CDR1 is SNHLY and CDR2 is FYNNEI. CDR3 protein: CASSEWRAGGWEGYTF. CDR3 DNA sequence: TGTGCCAGCAGTGAATGGAGGGCAGGGGGTTGGGAGGGCTACACCTTC.

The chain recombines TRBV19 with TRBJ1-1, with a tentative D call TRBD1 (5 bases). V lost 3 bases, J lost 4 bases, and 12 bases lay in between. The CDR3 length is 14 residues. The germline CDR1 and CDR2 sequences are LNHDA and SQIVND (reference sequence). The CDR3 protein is CASSITGGGTEAFF. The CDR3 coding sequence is TGTGCCAGTAGTATTACGGGGGGTGGCACTGAAGCTTTCTTT.

CDR3 sequence reads: CAISERDSSYEQYF. The CDR3 bases are TGTGCCATCAGTGAAAGGGACAGCTCCTACGAGCAGTACTTC. The V and J genes are TRBV10-3 and TRBJ2-7; 7 nucleotides agree with TRBD1. The V and J ends lost 3 bases and 0 bases, in that order; junction bases with no gene match: 2. This CDR3 region has 14 residues. Germline V gene data show CDR1 as ENHRY and CDR2 as SYGVKD.

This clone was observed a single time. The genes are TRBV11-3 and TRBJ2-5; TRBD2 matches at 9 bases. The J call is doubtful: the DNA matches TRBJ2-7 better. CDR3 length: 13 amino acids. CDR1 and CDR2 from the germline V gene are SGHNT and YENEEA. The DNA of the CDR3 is TGTGCCAGCAGCTCTAGCGGGACATACGAGCAGTACTTC. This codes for CASSSSGTYEQYF.

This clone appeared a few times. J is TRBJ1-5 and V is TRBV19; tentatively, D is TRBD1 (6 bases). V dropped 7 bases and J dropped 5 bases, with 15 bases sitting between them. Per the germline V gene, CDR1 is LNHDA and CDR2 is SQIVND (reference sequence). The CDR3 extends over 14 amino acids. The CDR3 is CASNWGEGDQPQHF. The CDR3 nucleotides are TGTGCCAGTAATTGGGGGGAGGGGGATCAGCCCCAGCATTTT.

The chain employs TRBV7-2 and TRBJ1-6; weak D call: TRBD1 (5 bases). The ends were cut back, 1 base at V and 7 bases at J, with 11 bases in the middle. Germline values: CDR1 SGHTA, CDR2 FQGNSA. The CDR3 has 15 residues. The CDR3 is CASSLGGARNSPLHF. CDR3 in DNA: TGTGCCAGCAGCTTAGGTGGGGCACGGAATTCACCCCTCCACTTT.

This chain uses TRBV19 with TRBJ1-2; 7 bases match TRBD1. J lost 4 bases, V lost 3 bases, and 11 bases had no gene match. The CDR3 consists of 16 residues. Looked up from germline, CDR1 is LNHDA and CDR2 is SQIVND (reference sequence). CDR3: CASSILKIYRGYGYTF. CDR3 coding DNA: TGTGCCAGTAGTATCCTTAAAATTTACAGGGGCTATGGCTACACCTTC.

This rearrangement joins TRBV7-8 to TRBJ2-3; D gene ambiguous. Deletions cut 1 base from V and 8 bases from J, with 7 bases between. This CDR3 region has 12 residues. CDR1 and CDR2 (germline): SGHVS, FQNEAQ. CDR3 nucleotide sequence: TGTGCCAGCAGCTTAGAGTACGGTACGCAGTATTTT. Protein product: CASSLEYGTQYF.

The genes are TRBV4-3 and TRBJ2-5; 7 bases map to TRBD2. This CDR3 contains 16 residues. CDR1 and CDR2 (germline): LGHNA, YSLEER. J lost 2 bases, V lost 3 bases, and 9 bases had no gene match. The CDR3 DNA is TGCGCCAGCAGCCAGGCCGGCGGGGGTTCTCAAGAGACCCAGTACTTC. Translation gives CASSQAGGGSQETQYF.

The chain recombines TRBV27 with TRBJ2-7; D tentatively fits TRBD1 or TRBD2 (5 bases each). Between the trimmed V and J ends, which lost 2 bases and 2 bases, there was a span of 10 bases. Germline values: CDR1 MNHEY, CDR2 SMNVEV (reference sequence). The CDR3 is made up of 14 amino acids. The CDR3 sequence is CASSLVMGAYEQYF. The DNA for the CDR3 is TGTGCCAGCAGTTTAGTTATGGGGGCCTACGAGCAGTACTTC.

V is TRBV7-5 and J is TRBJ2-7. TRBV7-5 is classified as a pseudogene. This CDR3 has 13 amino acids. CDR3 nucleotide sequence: TGTGTCAGAAGCGGGACGCAGGGAGACGAGCAGTACTTC. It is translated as CVRSGTQGDEQYF.